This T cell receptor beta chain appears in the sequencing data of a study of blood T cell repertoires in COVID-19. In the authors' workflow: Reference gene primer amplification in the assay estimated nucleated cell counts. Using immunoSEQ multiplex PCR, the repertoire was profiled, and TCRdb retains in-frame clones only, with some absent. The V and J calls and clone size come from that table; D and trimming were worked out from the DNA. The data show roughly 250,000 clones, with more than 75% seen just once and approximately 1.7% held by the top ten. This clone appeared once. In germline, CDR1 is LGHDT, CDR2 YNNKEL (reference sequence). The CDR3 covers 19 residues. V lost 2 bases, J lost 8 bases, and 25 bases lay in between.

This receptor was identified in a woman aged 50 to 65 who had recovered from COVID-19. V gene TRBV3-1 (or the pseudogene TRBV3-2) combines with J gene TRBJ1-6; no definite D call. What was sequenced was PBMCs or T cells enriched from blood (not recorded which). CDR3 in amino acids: CASSQLSSGGRGGDSPLHF. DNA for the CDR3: TGTGCCAGCAGCCAATTGAGTAGTGGAGGTCGTGGTGGGGATTCACCCCTCCACTTT.